These 20 T cell receptor beta chains were sequenced from one sample in a study of a mutant IDH1 vaccine in newly diagnosed glioma. Sequencing used immunoSEQ multiplex PCR; TCRdb keeps in-frame clones, though not all of them. The table shows some 100,000 clones, with under 90% occurring only once. Regarding time point: baseline, week 1 (first vaccination visit). Treatment here: pre-vaccination baseline after standard-of-care therapy. This sample comprised PBMCs, obtained from a glioma patient treated with radiotherapy, temozolomide or both. The receptors were sampled from a woman aged 50 to 65 with glioma.

The chain has TRBV29-1 and TRBJ1-2; D gene uncertain. The CDR3 extends over 10 amino acids. V was clipped by 4 bases and J by 7 bases, with 7 bases between them. CDR1 and CDR2 from the germline V gene are SQVTM and ANQGSEA. Here the CDR3 DNA reads TGCAGCGTTGCGTCGGGTGGCTACACCTTC. Encoded protein: CSVASGGYTF.

The rearrangement joins TRBV6-1 to TRBJ2-7, with TRBD1 as a possible D gene (6 bases). In germline, CDR1 is MNHNS, CDR2 SASEGT. This CDR3 is built from 15 residues. The V end lost 4 bases, the J end lost 2 bases, and 15 bases lay between the germline ends. This chain's CDR3 is CASSAYRDITYEQYF. In nucleotides, the CDR3 is TGTGCCAGCAGTGCATACCGGGACATCACCTACGAGCAGTACTTC.

The gene calls are TRBV9 and TRBJ2-1; D gene unclear. Per germline, CDR1 SGDLS and CDR2 YYNGEE. V lost 5 bases to trimming and J lost 5 bases, with 14 bases between them. This CDR3 comprises 14 residues. Here the CDR3 reads CASRDMTRNNEQFF. In DNA, the CDR3 is TGTGCCAGCAGAGACATGACCCGGAACAATGAGCAGTTCTTC.

The chain recombines TRBV18 with TRBJ2-7; D is possibly TRBD1 (5 bases). From germline, CDR1 is KGHSH and CDR2 LQKENI. The CDR3 loop spans 16 amino acids. The ends were cut back, 3 bases at V and 0 bases at J, with 15 bases in the middle. The CDR3 nucleotides are TGTGCCAGCTCACCGCACCCCCCAGGGATCTCCTACGAGCAGTACTTC. Amino acids: CASSPHPPGISYEQYF.

The genes are TRBV27 and TRBJ2-3; no firm D call. V lost 3 bases, J lost 0 bases, and 10 bases lay in between. CDR1 and CDR2 (germline): MNHEY, SMNVEV (reference sequence). The CDR3 consists of 15 residues. The CDR3 loop reads CASSFWRSSTDTQYF. CDR3 bases: TGTGCCAGCAGTTTTTGGCGCTCTAGCACAGATACGCAGTATTTT.

Only one count was recorded for this clone. The rearrangement links TRBV30 to TRBJ1-6, with D possibly being TRBD1 (5 bases). V shed 0 bases and J shed 13 bases, with 13 bases lying between them. The CDR3 has 13 amino acids. Looked up from germline, CDR1 is GTSNPN and CDR2 is SVGIG (reference sequence). The CDR3 coding sequence is TGTGCCTGGAGTGTTACGGAGGGGACGCCCCTCCACTTT. It encodes CAWSVTEGTPLHF.

V is TRBV5-8 and J is TRBJ1-1; 9 bases are a match to TRBD1. The CDR3 length is 15 residues. The V and J ends lost 3 bases and 3 bases, in that order; junction bases with no gene match: 6. The germline gives CDR1 SGHTS, CDR2 YDEGEE. CDR3 sequence: CASSSRDREDTEAFF. DNA for the CDR3: TGTGCCAGCAGCTCGCGGGACAGGGAGGACACTGAAGCTTTCTTT.

The chain recombines TRBV6-6 with TRBJ1-2; possible D gene TRBD1, 5 bases. Trimming took off 7 bases at V and 4 bases at J, with 13 bases between the two ends. The germline V gene encodes CDR1 MNHNY and CDR2 SVGAGI (reference sequence). The CDR3 length is 13 residues. The CDR3 loop is CASIRGEVYGYTF. The CDR3 coding sequence is TGTGCCAGCATAAGGGGTGAGGTCTATGGCTACACCTTC.

The chain recombines TRBV6-1 with TRBJ1-4; D unclear. Trimming left V 5 bases short and J 0 bases short, with 7 bases between. The CDR3 loop spans 14 amino acids. Germline CDR1 and CDR2: MNHNS and SASEGT. In nucleotides, the CDR3 is TGTGCCAGCAGTTTCTTTGCAACTAATGAAAAACTGTTTTTT. The encoded protein is CASSFFATNEKLFF.

This sequence joins TRBV5-1 and TRBJ2-5; TRBD1 might be the D (6 bases). Germline V CDR1 and CDR2: SGHRS, YFSETQ. Trimming pared 0 bases from V and 5 bases from J, leaving 14 bases between. The CDR3 has 15 residues. CDR3 protein: CASSLATGHGETQYF. DNA of the CDR3: TGCGCCAGCAGCTTGGCGACAGGTCATGGGGAGACCCAGTACTTC. Full variable domain (remainder filled in from reference TRBV5-1 and TRBJ2-5): KAGVTQTPRYLIKTRGQQVTLSCSPISGHRSVSWYQQTPGQGLQFLFEYFSETQRNKGNFPGRFSGRQFSNSRSEMNVSTLELGDSALYLCASSLATGHGETQYFGPGTRLLVL.

This chain joins TRBV5-1 and TRBJ2-7; tentatively, D is TRBD2 (5 bases). Trimming pared 4 bases from V and 5 bases from J, leaving 19 bases between. CDR3 length equals 15 residues. Germline V gene sequence: CDR1 SGHRS, CDR2 YFSETQ. CDR3 nucleotide sequence: TGCGCCAGCAGCCACGGTGGCGGGTCCATCAACGAGCAGTACTTC. As protein: CASSHGGGSINEQYF.

The chain employs TRBV9 and TRBJ1-5; possibly TRBD1 for D (6 bases). The CDR3 contains 14 residues. The germline gives CDR1 SGDLS, CDR2 YYNGEE. The ends were cut back, 7 bases at V and 6 bases at J, with 17 bases in the middle. Here the CDR3 reads CASGRGGLSQPQHF. In DNA, the CDR3 is TGTGCCAGCGGTCGGGGGGGCCTCAGTCAGCCCCAGCATTTT.

This clone was detected once. The genes are TRBV30 and TRBJ2-3, with 14 bases matching TRBD2. The germline CDR1 and CDR2 sequences are GTSNPN and SVGIG (reference sequence). V gave up 3 bases and J gave up 3 bases; unmatched junction bases: 5. CDR3 length: 16 residues. CDR3 in amino acids: CAWRRTSGGRTDTQYF. As DNA, the CDR3 is TGTGCCTGGAGGAGGACTAGCGGGGGGCGGACAGATACGCAGTATTTT. Full variable domain (remainder filled in from reference TRBV30 and TRBJ2-3): SQTIHQWPATLVQPVGSPLSLECTVEGTSNPNLYWYRQAAGRGLQLLFYSVGIGQISSEVPQNLSASRPQDRQFILSSKKLLLSDSGFYLCAWRRTSGGRTDTQYFGPGTRLTVL.

The gene calls are TRBV20-1 and TRBJ2-7; D is ambiguous. The CDR3 extends over 11 amino acids. Trimming removed 6 bases from V and 3 bases from J, with 9 bases in between. Looked up from germline, CDR1 is DFQATT and CDR2 is SNEGSKA (reference sequence). CDR3 residues: CSAPWGYEQYF. CDR3 sequence (DNA): TGCAGTGCCCCCTGGGGCTACGAGCAGTACTTC.

The chain links TRBV20-1 to TRBJ2-7; D possibly uses TRBD1 or TRBD2 (6 bases each). The V gene lost 0 bases and the J gene lost 11 bases, with 11 bases spanning the gap. Germline loops: CDR1 DFQATT, CDR2 SNEGSKA (reference sequence). CDR3 size: 11 residues. In DNA, the CDR3 is TGCAGTGCTAGAGACGGGGGCGATGAGTACTTC. Its translation: CSARDGGDEYF.

The chain employs TRBV30 and TRBJ2-4; TRBD1 matches 9 bases. J was trimmed by 1 base and V by 1 base; bases with no gene match: 5. Germline values: CDR1 GTSNPN, CDR2 SVGIG (reference sequence). The CDR3 has 16 amino acids. The CDR3 protein is CAWSGQGVGAKNIQYF. Here the CDR3 DNA reads TGTGCCTGGAGTGGACAGGGGGTGGGGGCCAAAAACATTCAGTACTTC.

The table lists this clone with a few counts. In DNA, the CDR3 is TGTGCCAGCAGCCGGGGGTACAATGAAAAACTGTTTTTT. Amino acid sequence: CASSRGYNEKLFF. The chain couples TRBV7-2 to TRBJ1-4; D perhaps matches TRBD1 (5 bases). This CDR3 is 13 amino acids long. V was cut by 5 bases and J by 5 bases, with 9 bases left in between. CDR1 is SGHTA and CDR2 is FQGNSA in the germline V gene.

The chain carries TRBV6-1 and TRBJ1-2, with D unresolved. The V gene lost 6 bases and the J gene lost 7 bases, with 6 bases spanning the gap. The CDR3 sequence is 10 residues long. Germline CDR1 and CDR2: MNHNS and SASEGT. The DNA of the CDR3 is TGTGCCAGCAGCATGAGTGGCTACACCTTC. Amino acid sequence: CASSMSGYTF.

The genes are TRBV4-2 and TRBJ1-5; possibly TRBD1 for D (5 bases). The V and J ends lost 1 base and 7 bases respectively, with 11 bases between them. Germline V CDR1 and CDR2: LGHNA, YNFKEQ. The CDR3 loop spans 14 amino acids. The CDR3 coding sequence is TGTGCCAGCAGCCAAGGGGGCAGAGACCAGCCCCAGCATTTT. The encoded protein is CASSQGGRDQPQHF.

The chain links TRBV19 to TRBJ1-1, with a weak D call TRBD1 (5 bases). Trimming pared 1 base from V and 1 base from J, leaving 13 bases between. Germline CDR1 is LNHDA and CDR2 is SQIVND (reference sequence). CDR3 size: 16 residues. CDR3: CASSIVLTGGNTEAFF. CDR3 coding DNA: TGTGCCAGTAGTATAGTCCTGACCGGGGGGAACACTGAAGCTTTCTTT.